The present entry profiles one T cell receptor (beta chain) with its context. Generated by immunoSEQ multiplex PCR, the TCRdb table keeps only in-frame clones and is missing some. The table shows about 87,000 clones, with more than 75% occurring only once. There are 11 residues in the CDR3. The V end lost 0 bases, the J end lost 13 bases, and 7 bases lay between the germline ends. Germline V CDR1 and CDR2: MGHRA, YSYEKL. This specimen comes from a study of blood T cell repertoires in COVID-19. The genes are TRBV4-1 and TRBJ2-1; D remains ambiguous. The clonotype comes from a man between 40 and 49 years old with acute or convalescent COVID-19. Specimen: peripheral blood. The CDR3 DNA is TGCGCCAGCAGCCAAGAACGAAGCCAGTTCTTC. Translating gives CASSQERSQFF.